These T cell receptor beta chains were read from a single sample in a study of CD8+CD57+ T cells in acquired aplastic anemia. TCRdb ran MiXCR on the reads and lists one entry per CDR3 protein. This sample has roughly 240,000 distinct CDR3 sequences, with approximately 45% found just once. Sequences were obtained from sorted CD4+, CD8+, or CD8+CD57+ T cells (not recorded which) from PBMCs. Receptors were obtained from a human donor with aplastic anemia. Both conserved end residues are part of each CDR3. Fields, in order: clone size, CDR3 length, J gene, D gene, V gene, CDR3 protein, CDR3 DNA. D genes are given only for firm matches. Part of the rows lack a size; the others show once, few, many or a class for expanded clones.

abundance: few; len: 15; j_gene: TRBJ2-1; d_gene: -; v_gene: TRBV28; CDR3aa: CASSYLAGNYNEQFF; CDR3nt: TGTGCCAGCAGTTATCTCGCAGGGAACTACAATGAGCAGTTCTTC
abundance: many; len: 14; j_gene: TRBJ1-2; d_gene: TRBD1; v_gene: TRBV5-1; CDR3aa: CASSPDRGRAGYTF; CDR3nt: TGCGCCAGCAGCCCGGACAGGGGGCGGGCTGGCTACACCTTC
abundance: -; len: 15; j_gene: TRBJ1-1; d_gene: TRBD1; v_gene: TRBV6-5; CDR3aa: CASSYWQTGDTEAFF; CDR3nt: TGTGCCAGCAGTTACTGGCAGACAGGGGATACTGAAGCTTTCTTT
abundance: -; len: 11; j_gene: TRBJ1-2; d_gene: -; v_gene: TRBV7-3; CDR3aa: CASSLSGGYTF; CDR3nt: TGTGCCAGCAGCTTATCAGGCGGCTACACCTTC
abundance: -; len: 18; j_gene: TRBJ1-2; d_gene: -; v_gene: TRBV6-6; CDR3aa: CASSPDWAGELFSDGYTF; CDR3nt: TGTGCCAGCAGTCCAGACTGGGCCGGGGAGCTGTTCTCGGATGGCTACACCTTC
abundance: once; len: 15; j_gene: TRBJ1-1; d_gene: TRBD1; v_gene: TRBV19; CDR3aa: CASSIATGLNTEAFF; CDR3nt: TGTGCCAGTAGTATAGCGACAGGGTTGAACACTGAAGCTTTCTTT
abundance: -; len: 15; j_gene: TRBJ2-7; d_gene: -; v_gene: TRBV27; CDR3aa: CASSSRGPRGNEQYF; CDR3nt: TGTGCCAGCAGTTCACGGGGGCCGAGGGGGAACGAGCAGTACTTC
abundance: many; len: 13; j_gene: TRBJ1-6; d_gene: -; v_gene: TRBV7-6; CDR3aa: CASSLQPNSPLHF; CDR3nt: TGTGCCAGCAGCTTGCAACCGAATTCACCCCTCCACTTT
abundance: many; len: 12; j_gene: TRBJ2-2; d_gene: -; v_gene: TRBV11-1; CDR3aa: CASSPHTGELFF; CDR3nt: TGTGCCAGCAGCCCCCACACCGGGGAGCTGTTTTTT
abundance: -; len: 8; j_gene: TRBJ1-5; d_gene: -; v_gene: TRBV7-8; CDR3aa: CARQPQHF; CDR3nt: TGTGCCCGCCAGCCCCAGCATTTT
abundance: -; len: 13; j_gene: TRBJ1-5; d_gene: -; v_gene: TRBV20-1; CDR3aa: CSAREEDHQPQHF; CDR3nt: TGCAGTGCTAGAGAGGAAGATCATCAGCCCCAGCATTTT
abundance: -; len: 13; j_gene: TRBJ2-7; d_gene: -; v_gene: TRBV5-1; CDR3aa: CASSYSPIYEQYF; CDR3nt: TGCGCCAGCAGCTACTCCCCCATCTACGAGCAGTACTTC
abundance: many; len: 16; j_gene: TRBJ2-1; d_gene: -; v_gene: TRBV2; CDR3aa: CASRKDSGSSYNEQFF; CDR3nt: TGTGCCAGCAGGAAGGATAGCGGAAGCTCCTACAATGAGCAGTTCTTC
abundance: once; len: 18; j_gene: TRBJ2-3; d_gene: TRBD2; v_gene: TRBV25-1; CDR3aa: CASSETLGAGGSQATQYF; CDR3nt: TGTGCCAGCAGTGAAACCCTCGGGGCGGGAGGCTCTCAAGCTACGCAGTATTTT